The 25 T cell receptor beta chains reported below all come from one sample, sequenced in a study of T cell responses to AZD1222 COVID-19 vaccine. Produced via immunoSEQ multiplex PCR; TCRdb's table is partial and in-frame only. The table records under 150,000 clones, 80% to 90% of them present only once. The starting material was peripheral blood, obtained on day 0 of AZD1222 vaccination. Receptors were obtained from an adult in good health.

This clone came up a few times. The V call is TRBV7-3, the J call TRBJ2-2; the match to TRBD2 covers 12 bases. Germline V gene data show CDR1 as SGHTA and CDR2 as FQGTGA. The junction had 0 bases not matched to a gene; V was cut back by 2 bases and J by 2 bases. This CDR3 is 16 amino acids long. CDR3 sequence: CASSLGLAGNTGELFF. The CDR3, as DNA: TGTGCCAGCAGCTTAGGACTAGCGGGAAACACCGGGGAGCTGTTTTTT.

The chain joins TRBV28 to TRBJ1-4, with a possible D match to TRBD1 (6 bases). V lost 5 bases and J lost 5, with 18 bases in between. Germline lookup yields CDR1 MDHEN and CDR2 SYDVKM. The CDR3 is 16 amino acids. CDR3 protein: CASSPSYGGGNEKLFF. As DNA, the CDR3 is TGTGCCAGCAGTCCCTCGTATGGGGGGGGCAATGAAAAACTGTTTTTT. Combining the CDR3 with reference TRBV28 and TRBJ1-4 gives the whole variable domain DVKVTQSSRYLVKRTGEKVFLECVQDMDHENMFWYRQDPGLGLRLIYFSYDVKMKEKGDIPEGYSVSREKKERFSLILESASTNQTSMYLCASSPSYGGGNEKLFFGSGTQLSVL.

The chain joins TRBV27 to TRBJ2-1; either TRBD1 or TRBD2 may fit D (6 bases each). The germline V gene has CDR1 MNHEY and CDR2 SMNVEV (reference sequence). The V and J ends lost 3 bases and 0 bases respectively, with 9 bases between them. This CDR3 spans 15 amino acids. In DNA form, the CDR3 reads TGTGCCAGCAGTTTGGGGGGCGCCTCCTACAATGAGCAGTTCTTC. It translates to CASSLGGASYNEQFF.

J is TRBJ1-2 and V is TRBV9; D unresolved. The germline V gene encodes CDR1 SGDLS and CDR2 YYNGEE. The CDR3 sequence is 12 residues long. Trimming took off 0 bases at V and 7 bases at J, with 7 bases between the two ends. The CDR3 here is CASSVGLGGYTF. CDR3 bases: TGTGCCAGCAGCGTAGGATTAGGTGGCTACACCTTC.

V gene TRBV6-5 combines with J gene TRBJ2-1; 7 bases map to TRBD2. CDR3 length: 13 amino acids. CDR1 and CDR2 from the germline V gene are MNHEY and SVGAGI. With V trimmed by 10 bases and J by 6 bases, 9 bases remained unmatched. CDR3 in DNA: TGTGCCACCCAGCGGGACGACGCCAATGAGCAGTTCTTC. It yields the protein CATQRDDANEQFF.

The DNA of the CDR3 is TGTGCCAGCAGTTTAACCGCGGGCTCTGGAAACACCATATATTTT. Residues: CASSLTAGSGNTIYF. This chain joins TRBV27 and TRBJ1-3; D unclear. V lost 2 bases to trimming and J lost 0 bases, with 8 bases between them. The length of the CDR3 is 15 residues. Germline CDR1 reads MNHEY; CDR2 reads SMNVEV (reference sequence).

The CDR3 loop reads CASSPGGELFF. Here the CDR3 DNA reads TGTGCCAGCTCGCCTGGCGGAGAACTGTTTTTT. This rearrangement joins TRBV18 to TRBJ1-4; unclear D gene. CDR1 is KGHSH, CDR2 LQKENI, per germline. Trimming left V 6 bases short and J 12 bases short, with 11 bases between. CDR3 length: 11 residues. Full variable domain (outside the CDR3, taken from reference TRBV18 and TRBJ1-4): NAGVMQNPRHLVRRRGQEARLRCSPMKGHSHVYWYRQLPEEGLKFMVYLQKENIIDESGMPKERFSAEFPKEGPSILRIQQVVRGDSAAYFCASSPGGELFFGSGTQLSVL.

This chain links TRBV2 with TRBJ1-1; D possibly corresponds to TRBD1 (6 bases). The germline V gene has CDR1 SNHLY and CDR2 FYNNEI. V was cut by 5 bases and J by 5 bases, with 12 bases left in between. The CDR3 spans 13 residues. The CDR3 DNA sequence: TGTGCCAGCAGTACCCAAGGGGGGACTGAAGCTTTCTTT. This sequence encodes CASSTQGGTEAFF.

The rearrangement uses TRBV5-1 and TRBJ1-3, with TRBD1 identical over 8 bases. The CDR3 runs to 15 residues. The V gene end was trimmed by 1 base and the J gene end by 3 bases; junction bases not matched to a gene: 3. The germline V gene has CDR1 SGHRS and CDR2 YFSETQ. The CDR3 spells CASSLTGQGGNTIYF. CDR3 nucleotides: TGCGCCAGCAGCTTGACTGGACAGGGTGGAAACACCATATATTTT.

This clone was picked up a small number of times. V gene TRBV9 combines with J gene TRBJ1-2, with no clear D. The CDR3 covers 15 residues. Per the germline V gene, CDR1 is SGDLS and CDR2 is YYNGEE. Trimming stripped 3 bases from V and 0 bases from J, with 12 bases between. CDR3 sequence: CASSARSGSNYGYTF. The CDR3 coding sequence is TGTGCCAGCAGCGCCCGCTCCGGATCTAACTATGGCTACACCTTC.

The chain combines TRBV7-8 with TRBJ2-7; either TRBD1 or TRBD2 may supply D (5 bases each). The germline V gene encodes CDR1 SGHVS and CDR2 FQNEAQ. This CDR3 is 14 amino acids long. V lost 4 bases and J lost 0, with 10 bases in between. CDR3 sequence reads: CASSSLGTSYEQYF. Written as DNA, the CDR3 is TGTGCCAGCAGCTCCCTTGGGACCTCCTACGAGCAGTACTTC.

This chain connects TRBV19 to TRBJ2-7; possibly TRBD1 for D (5 bases). Trimming took off 4 bases at V and 3 bases at J, with 13 bases between the two ends. The CDR3 is made up of 14 amino acids. From germline, CDR1 is LNHDA and CDR2 SQIVND (reference sequence). The CDR3 DNA reads as TGTGCCAGTAGTACCACGACAGACCTCTACGAGCAGTACTTC. Translating gives CASSTTTDLYEQYF.

This clone was seen a handful of times. The chain uses TRBV7-9 and TRBJ2-7; 9 bases map to TRBD1. The germline V gene has CDR1 SEHNR and CDR2 FQNEAQ (reference sequence). The CDR3 contains 17 residues. The V and J ends lost 5 bases and 0 bases, in that order; junction bases with no gene match: 11. The CDR3 DNA sequence: TGTGCCAGCAGCCTTAGGATAGCACAGGGGGCCTCCTACGAGCAGTACTTC. The encoded protein is CASSLRIAQGASYEQYF.

The V and J genes are TRBV24-1 and TRBJ2-3, with 8 bases lining up with TRBD1. V lost 5 bases to trimming and J lost 1 base; unmatched junction nucleotides: 7. This CDR3 is built from 16 residues. Germline-derived CDR1 and CDR2 are KGHDR and SFDVKD. As DNA, the CDR3 is TGTGCCACCAGTGTGGTTAGGGGACAGGGCACAGATACGCAGTATTTT. Its translation is CATSVVRGQGTDTQYF.

The chain joins TRBV9 to TRBJ1-5, with 7 bases fitting TRBD1. V was pared by 4 bases and J by 4 bases, with 5 bases of the junction left unmatched. The CDR3 is 14 amino acids. Germline loops: CDR1 SGDLS, CDR2 YYNGEE. This CDR3 reads CASSSHRGNQPQHF. The CDR3 DNA is TGTGCCAGCAGCTCCCACAGGGGTAATCAGCCCCAGCATTTT.

The rearrangement uses TRBV30 and TRBJ1-1; 7 nucleotides align to TRBD1. CDR1 is GTSNPN, CDR2 SVGIG, per germline (reference sequence). The V segment lost 2 bases and the J segment 11 bases; nucleotides outside the gene matches: 5. The CDR3 has 11 amino acids. The CDR3 region is CAWSPYRGAFF. The CDR3 region has the DNA TGTGCCTGGAGTCCCTACAGGGGTGCTTTCTTT.

The chain's CDR3 is CASSLEKTETQYF. The CDR3 DNA reads as TGTGCCAGCAGCTTAGAGAAGACAGAGACCCAGTACTTC. V is TRBV7-2 and J is TRBJ2-5; no definite D call. From germline, CDR1 is SGHTA and CDR2 FQGNSA. The CDR3 contains 13 residues. Trimming cost V 1 base and J 4 bases, with 7 bases left between them.

This chain joins TRBV2 and TRBJ1-1; D unclear. Trimming left V 2 bases short and J 0 bases short, with 4 bases between. CDR1 is SNHLY, CDR2 FYNNEI, per germline. The CDR3 is 13 residues long. CDR3 DNA sequence: TGTGCCAGCAGTGAACAGCTGAACACTGAAGCTTTCTTT. Amino acid sequence: CASSEQLNTEAFF.

The CDR3 loop reads CASSHGTRQGEYKSNQPQHF. Here the CDR3 DNA reads TGTGCCAGCAGCCACGGAACAAGGCAGGGCGAATATAAGAGCAATCAGCCCCAGCATTTT. The genes are TRBV3-1 (or the pseudogene TRBV3-2) and TRBJ1-5; possible D gene TRBD1, 5 bases. V lost 3 bases, J lost 1 base, and 25 bases lay in between. The CDR3 runs 20 residues. Germline V gene data show CDR1 as LGHDT and CDR2 as YNNKEL (reference sequence).

V is TRBV5-6 and J is TRBJ1-1, with D uncertain. This CDR3 comprises 14 residues. The germline V gene encodes CDR1 SGHDT and CDR2 YYEEEE. V shed 1 base and J shed 8 bases, with 15 bases lying between them. The CDR3 nucleotides read TGTGCCAGCAGCTTGAATTTAGGGCTACCCGAAGCTTTCTTT. Translation gives CASSLNLGLPEAFF.

The chain carries TRBV5-8 and TRBJ2-3, with 7 bases identical to TRBD1. The CDR3 sequence is 15 residues long. Germline V gene sequence: CDR1 SGHTS, CDR2 YDEGEE. V gave up 6 bases and J gave up 5 bases; unmatched junction bases: 12. This CDR3 reads CASTNPRQGIDTQYF. The CDR3 DNA is TGTGCCAGCACCAACCCCCGACAGGGAATAGATACGCAGTATTTT.

V usage is TRBV5-4 and J usage is TRBJ2-3, with D perhaps matching TRBD1 (5 bases). Germline CDR1 SGHNT, CDR2 YYREEE (reference sequence). The CDR3 spans 14 residues. Trimming took off 4 bases at V and 5 bases at J, with 14 bases between the two ends. The CDR3 region is CASSLQGREDTQYF. CDR3 sequence (DNA): TGTGCCAGCAGCCTCCAGGGAAGGGAAGATACGCAGTATTTT.

The chain carries TRBV6-2 or TRBV6-3 and TRBJ2-3, with a weak D call TRBD2 (5 bases). Germline CDR1 MNHEY, CDR2 SVGEGT. Trimming cost V 4 bases and J 1 base, with 6 bases left between them. The CDR3 totals 13 residues. CDR3 protein: CASSFGGTDTQYF. Written as DNA, the CDR3 is TGTGCCAGCAGTTTCGGGGGCACAGATACGCAGTATTTT.

J is TRBJ2-2 and V is TRBV6-4; no clear D. The CDR3 covers 13 residues. V gave up 2 bases and J gave up 4 bases, with 5 bases separating them. Germline V CDR1 and CDR2: MRHNA, SNTAGT. In DNA form, the CDR3 reads TGTGCCAGCAGTGACAGAGGCACCGGGGAGCTGTTTTTT. As protein: CASSDRGTGELFF.

The V and J genes are TRBV10-1 and TRBJ1-1; the D is unclear. The germline gives CDR1 WNHNN, CDR2 SYGVQD (reference sequence). The CDR3 covers 13 residues. Trimming took off 2 bases at V and 3 bases at J, with 7 bases between the two ends. The CDR3 bases are TGCGCCAGCAGTGAGGGGCGCGACACTGAAGCTTTCTTT. Amino acids: CASSEGRDTEAFF.